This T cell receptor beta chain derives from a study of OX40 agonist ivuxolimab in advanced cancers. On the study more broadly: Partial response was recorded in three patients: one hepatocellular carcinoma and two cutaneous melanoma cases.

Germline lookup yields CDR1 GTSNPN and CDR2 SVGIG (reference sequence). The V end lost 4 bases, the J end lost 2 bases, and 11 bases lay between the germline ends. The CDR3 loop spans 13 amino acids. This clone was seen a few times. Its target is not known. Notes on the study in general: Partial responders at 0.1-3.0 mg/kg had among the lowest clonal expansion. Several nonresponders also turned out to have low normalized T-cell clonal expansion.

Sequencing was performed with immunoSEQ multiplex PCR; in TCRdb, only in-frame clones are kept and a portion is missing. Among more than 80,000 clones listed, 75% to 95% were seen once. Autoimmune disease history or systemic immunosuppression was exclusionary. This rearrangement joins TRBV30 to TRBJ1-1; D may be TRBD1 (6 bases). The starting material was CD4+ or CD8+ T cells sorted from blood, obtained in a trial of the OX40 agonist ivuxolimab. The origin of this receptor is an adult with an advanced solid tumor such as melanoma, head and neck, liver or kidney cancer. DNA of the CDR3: TGTGCCTGGAATATGGACAGAAACACTGAAGCTTTCTTT. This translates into CAWNMDRNTEAFF.